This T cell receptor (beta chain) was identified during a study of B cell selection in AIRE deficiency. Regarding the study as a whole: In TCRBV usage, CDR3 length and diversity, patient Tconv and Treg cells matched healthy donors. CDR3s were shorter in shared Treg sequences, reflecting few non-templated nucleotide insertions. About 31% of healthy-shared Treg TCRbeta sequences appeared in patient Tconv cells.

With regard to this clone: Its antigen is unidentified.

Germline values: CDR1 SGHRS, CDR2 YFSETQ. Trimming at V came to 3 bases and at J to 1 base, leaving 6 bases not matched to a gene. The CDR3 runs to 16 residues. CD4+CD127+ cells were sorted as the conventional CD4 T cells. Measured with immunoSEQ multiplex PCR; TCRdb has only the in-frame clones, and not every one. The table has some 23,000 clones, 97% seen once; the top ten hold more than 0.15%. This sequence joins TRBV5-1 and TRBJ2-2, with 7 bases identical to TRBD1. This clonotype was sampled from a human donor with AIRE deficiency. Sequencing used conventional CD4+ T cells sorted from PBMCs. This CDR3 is CASSSRTGGNTGELFF. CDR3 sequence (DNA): TGCGCCAGCAGCTCCCGGACAGGAGGGAACACCGGGGAGCTGTTTTTT. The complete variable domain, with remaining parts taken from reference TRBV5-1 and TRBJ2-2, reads KAGVTQTPRYLIKTRGQQVTLSCSPISGHRSVSWYQQTPGQGLQFLFEYFSETQRNKGNFPGRFSGRQFSNSRSEMNVSTLELGDSALYLCASSSRTGGNTGELFFGEGSRLTVL.